This record covers a single T cell receptor beta chain. Per the original methods: Amplification with reference gene primers provided the estimates of nucleated cell counts. Repertoires were generated with immunoSEQ multiplex PCR, while TCRdb's copy carries only in-frame clones and drops some. D and trimming come from the DNA, and the V and J calls and clone size come from that table. The sample consists of about 73,000 clones, about 80% of them appearing once. The sample originates from a study of blood T cell repertoires in COVID-19. Overall study: The United States, Italy and Spain supplied acute and convalescent COVID-19 samples.

V lost 1 base and J lost 5, with 6 bases in between. Germline assignment: CDR1 SEHNR and CDR2 FQNEAQ (reference sequence). The CDR3 consists of 12 residues. The genes are TRBV7-9 and TRBJ2-7; D not resolved. Source material: peripheral blood. The receptor was derived from a human donor in a cohort sampled during active COVID-19. CDR3 bases: TGTGCCAGCAGCTTAGATGGGCACGAGCAGTACTTC. Residues: CASSLDGHEQYF.